This T cell receptor beta chain was documented in a study of human T cells and chemical hapten exposure. TCRdb fed the RACE reads into MiXCR, producing one record per CDR3 protein. The data contain fewer than 300,000 distinct CDR3 sequences, about 7.7% of them singletons. Deletions cut 0 bases from V and 4 bases from J, with 6 bases between. The germline V gene has CDR1 LGHDT and CDR2 YNNKEL (reference sequence). The CDR3 extends over 13 amino acids. Time point given: pre-sensitization, week 0. Sample treatment: therapeutic diphenylcyclopropenone sensitization with weekly scalp DPC. Staff drew blood before applying each patch test.

The TCR comes from a young man with alopecia areata. Some clones in this sample may be carry-over from other donors' samples. The chain combines TRBV3-1 with TRBJ2-5, with a weak D call TRBD1 (5 bases). The sample in question was whole blood, obtained in connection with sensitization to the hapten diphenylcyclopropenone (DPC). For the CDR3, the DNA is TGTGCCAGCAGCCAAGAGGGGCGAGAGACCCAGTACTTC. Protein: CASSQEGRETQYF.